This T cell receptor beta chain was retrieved from a study of T cells in Graves' hyperthyroidism and ophthalmopathy. Study-level information: Peripheral blood was secured at the point of initial diagnosis, before any treatment.

Trimming stripped 3 bases from V and 7 bases from J, with 15 bases between. The germline gives CDR1 SQVTM, CDR2 ANQGSEA. There are 13 residues in the CDR3. This clonotype was seen repeatedly, ten times or more. Exclusion criteria comprised uncontrolled infection, other autoimmune disease, pregnancy or lactation. Using less than 12 ml of fresh peripheral blood, PBMCs were prepared. TCR beta CDR3 regions were amplified from RNA transcripts. In the first-round RT-PCR of the TCR CDR3, the HTBI primer set was used. TCRdb recomputed calls from the multiplex PCR reads with MiXCR, one row per CDR3 protein. The table lists about 420,000 distinct CDR3 sequences, about an eighth of them singletons.

The V gene is TRBV29-1, the J gene TRBJ1-1, with a possible D match to TRBD1 (5 bases). The sample taken for sequencing was blood. The sequence was obtained from a woman aged 18-30 years with Graves' hyperthyroidism. The CDR3 DNA reads TGCAGCGTTGAGTCCGCGGCGGGGGATGAAGCTTTCTTT. This gives the protein CSVESAAGDEAFF. Full variable domain (missing parts from reference TRBV29-1 and TRBJ1-1): SAVISQKPSRDICQRGTSLTIQCQVDSQVTMMFWYRQQPGQSLTLIATANQGSEATYESGFVIDKFPISRPNLTFSTLTVSNMSPEDSSIYLCSVESAAGDEAFFGQGTRLTVV.